The following is a T cell receptor beta chain sequence with its context. The data were taken from a study of blood T cell repertoires in COVID-19. About the research overall: In each case, the material was cDNA or gDNA derived from T cells, B-cell-depleted T cells, or PBMCs.

V was clipped by 7 bases and J by 1 base, with 13 bases between them. Germline CDR1 reads SNHLY; CDR2 reads FYNNEI. This CDR3 spans 14 amino acids. Profiling relied on immunoSEQ multiplex PCR, and the TCRdb table lists in-frame clones only, not all of them. The sample lists a few hundred thousand clones, more than 80% occurring once. Sequencing input: PBMCs or T cells enriched from blood (not recorded which). This chain connects TRBV2 to TRBJ1-1; maybe TRBD1 (6 bases). This TCR came from a man younger than 45 who had recovered from COVID-19. CDR3 sequence reads: CASNLGGQNTEAFF. The CDR3 region has the DNA TGTGCCAGCAATCTTGGGGGCCAGAACACTGAAGCTTTCTTT.